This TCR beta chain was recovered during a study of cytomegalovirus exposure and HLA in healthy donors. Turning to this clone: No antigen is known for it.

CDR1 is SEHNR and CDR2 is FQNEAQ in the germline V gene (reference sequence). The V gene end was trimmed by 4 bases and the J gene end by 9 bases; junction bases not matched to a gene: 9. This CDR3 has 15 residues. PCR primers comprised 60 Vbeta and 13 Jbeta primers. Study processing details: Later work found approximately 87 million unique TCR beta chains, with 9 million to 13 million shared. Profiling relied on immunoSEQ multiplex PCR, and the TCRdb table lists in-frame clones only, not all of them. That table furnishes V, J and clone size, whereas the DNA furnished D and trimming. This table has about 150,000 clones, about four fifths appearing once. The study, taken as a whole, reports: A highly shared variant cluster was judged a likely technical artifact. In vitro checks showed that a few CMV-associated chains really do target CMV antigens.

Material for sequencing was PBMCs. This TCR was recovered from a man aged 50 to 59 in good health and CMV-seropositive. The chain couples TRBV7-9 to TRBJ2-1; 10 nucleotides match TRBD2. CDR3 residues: CASSWGSSGRPEQFF. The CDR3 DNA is TGTGCCAGCAGCTGGGGCTCTAGCGGGAGACCTGAGCAGTTCTTC.